The sequence of this T cell receptor beta chain was determined in a study of STAT5B mutations in CD4+ large granular lymphocyte leukemia (dated 2022 in TCRdb). With respect to the entire study: Among the healthy controls, the CDR3 'QG' motif was associated with a particular HLA allele. The purity of purified fractions was confirmed by flow cytometry on FACSCanto II or FACSVerse to exceed 95% among lymphocytes. The TCRbeta repertoires of CD4+ T-cell large granular lymphocyte leukemia patients were compared with the TCRbeta repertoires of healthy blood donors. Results and caveats for the whole study, not just this receptor: Main leukemic clonotypes were private to each patient, although approximately 25% of the main leukemic clonotypes were found at low frequency in the non-leukemic repertoires of other patients. TRBV06-family usage was enriched among the top patient clones (8/27) compared with healthy controls (2/35). Greater clonality appeared to be present in CD4-sorted patient repertoires than in healthy CD4+ repertoires, and the difference was retained after the putative leukemic clones were removed. The data were not HLA-matched, and the relatively small sample size could explain the higher clonality seen in CD4+ compared with CD8+ T-LGLL.

Buffy coats from 35 to 45 blood donors, supplied by the Finnish Red Cross blood service, were used as healthy controls. All TCR-sequenced material derived from peripheral blood: patient blood samples and healthy donor buffy coats. Peripheral blood mononuclear cells were isolated by Ficoll-Hypaque gradient centrifugation. CD4+ cells were magnetically purified from the buffy coats of healthy controls. The Gentra Puregene Cell and Tissue kit was used for genomic DNA extraction, and quantification was performed on a Qubit 2.0 fluorometer. Via the germline V gene (reference sequence), CDR1 is SGHNT and CDR2 YYREEE. Including the terminal cysteine and phenylalanine, the CDR3 comprises 15 residues. This entry keeps only the CDR3 DNA: 45 bases, framed from base 1. V trim: 0 bases; J trim: 6 bases; unmatched bases: 3. On this clone: Its antigen is currently not known. Within one base of it there is no much larger clone, and no base qualities were kept. This sample includes further DNA sequences coding for the same CDR3.

The immunoSEQ assay at survey resolution was applied to genomic DNA for sequencing of TCRbeta rearrangements. The study's own analysis went as follows. A lowest detectable productive clonotype frequency of 2.59 x 10-5 was observed in the TCR sequencing data. Only productive TCRbeta rearrangements, meaning sequences that were complete and in-frame, were kept for the analyses. Clonality for each sample was calculated as Simpson clonality in the immunoSEQ Analyzer version 3.0. Clones were categorized by frequency as very rare, small, medium, large (1-20%) or hyperexpanded (>20%). Generation probabilities were estimated with OLGA 1.2.3, V-gene circos plots were generated with VDJtools, specificities were searched for in VDJdb, and CDR3 motifs were identified with GLIPH. TCRdb re-hosts the immuneACCESS table, in-frame sequences only. Its copies lack some clones; in the studies checked, an unresolved V gene accounts for under half of them, and the cause for the rest is not known. The V and J calls and clone size are taken from that table; D and trimming were inferred from the DNA. Present in this sample are about 35,000 clones, around 67% of which were seen just once. The ten largest clonotypes hold under 2% of the sample.

The rearranged chain carries TRBV5-4 and TRBJ1-6, with 7 bases matching TRBD1. Sequencing used CD4+ T cells from blood buffy coats. This TCR derives from a human donor in good health. The nucleotide sequence reads TGTGCCAGCAGCTTGGGGGGGACAGCTAATTCACCCCTCCACTTT. Translated, it reads CASSLGGTANSPLHF.